The 8 T cell receptor beta chains given below trace back to one sample, sequenced in a study of lymphopenia after photon versus proton radiotherapy. Clones were read by immunoSEQ multiplex PCR, and TCRdb kept only the in-frame ones, dropping some. Of some 70,000 clones listed, around 86% are singletons. Source: peripheral blood, taken from a patient treated with proton-based radiotherapy. These receptors were obtained from an elderly man with esophageal cancer.

The chain employs TRBV6-5 and TRBJ1-2; D remains unclear. CDR3 length: 12 amino acids. Trimming took 6 bases from V and 4 from J, leaving 9 bases between them. Per germline, CDR1 MNHEY and CDR2 SVGAGI. CDR3 DNA: TGTGCCAGCAGCCCGACGGCCTATGGCTACACCTTC. Translating gives CASSPTAYGYTF.

This chain links TRBV5-4 with TRBJ1-1; TRBD1 is a possible D gene (5 bases). The CDR3 has 16 amino acids. CDR1 is SGHNT, CDR2 YYREEE, per germline (reference sequence). The ends were cut back, 3 bases at V and 6 bases at J, with 21 bases in the middle. The CDR3 nucleotides read TGTGCCAGCAGCTCCGCCCGGGGGACTTACGGCGCTGAAGCTTTCTTT. Its protein is CASSSARGTYGAEAFF.

The J gene is TRBJ1-2, the V gene TRBV5-4; D is perhaps TRBD1 (6 bases). This CDR3 is 16 amino acids long. The germline CDR1 and CDR2 sequences are SGHNT and YYREEE (reference sequence). V dropped 4 bases and J dropped 8 bases, with 24 bases sitting between them. The CDR3 reads CASSQDPAGARMGYTF. The CDR3 coding sequence is TGTGCCAGCAGCCAAGATCCAGCAGGGGCCCGCATGGGCTACACCTTC. The full variable domain, in which reference TRBV5-4 and TRBJ1-2 provide the parts outside the CDR3, is ETGVTQSPTHLIKTRGQQVTLRCSSQSGHNTVSWYQQALGQGPQFIFQYYREEENGRGNFPPRFSGLQFPNYSSELNVNALELDDSALYLCASSQDPAGARMGYTFGSGTRLTVV.

J is TRBJ2-5 and V is TRBV27; the match to TRBD1 covers 10 bases. Germline V gene data show CDR1 as MNHEY and CDR2 as SMNVEV (reference sequence). The CDR3 has 15 residues. Trimming removed 6 bases from V and 5 bases from J; junction bases left unmatched: 9. The CDR3 DNA reads TGTGCCAGCAGGCCGGGACAGGGGAGTTTCGAGACCCAGTACTTC. This gives the protein CASRPGQGSFETQYF.

The chain carries TRBV9 and TRBJ2-1, with D perhaps TRBD2 (6 bases). With 3 bases removed from V and 6 bases from J, the gap between germline ends came to 16 bases. The CDR3 is made up of 15 amino acids. Germline CDR1 is SGDLS and CDR2 is YYNGEE. CDR3 loop: CASSASGLAVNEQFF. The CDR3 bases are TGTGCCAGCAGCGCCAGCGGGCTGGCTGTCAATGAGCAGTTCTTC.

The sample holds a few counts of this clone. V and J are TRBV6-5 and TRBJ1-2, with 11 bases identical to TRBD1. Germline trimming cut 0 bases from V and 10 bases from J; bases unmatched to any gene: 7. The CDR3 is 15 residues long. Germline V gene sequence: CDR1 MNHEY, CDR2 SVGAGI. CDR3 region: CASSYSPDRGHDYTF. DNA for the CDR3: TGTGCCAGCAGTTACTCCCCGGACAGGGGGCACGACTACACCTTC.

The chain is built from TRBV27 and TRBJ2-4; 7 bases match TRBD2. The CDR3 has 13 residues. The trim removed 5 bases at V and 11 bases at J, leaving 9 bases unmatched. Germline V gives CDR1 MNHEY, CDR2 SMNVEV (reference sequence). The CDR3 DNA reads TGTGCCAGCAGTCCGAATCCTAGCGGTGTTCAGTACTTC. Translated, it gives CASSPNPSGVQYF.

This rearrangement joins TRBV11-3 to TRBJ2-1, with TRBD2 matching 13 bases. The CDR3 contains 16 residues. V was clipped by 3 bases and J by 2 bases; unmatched bases: 1. Germline assignment: CDR1 SGHNT and CDR2 YENEEA. The CDR3 DNA reads as TGTGCCAGCAGCTTGGGACTAGCGGGGACCTACAATGAGCAGTTCTTC. This gives the protein CASSLGLAGTYNEQFF.